Listed here are 22 T cell receptor beta chains from one sample, sequenced in a study of blood T cell repertoires in COVID-19. The data were produced by immunoSEQ multiplex PCR, yet TCRdb's version contains in-frame clones alone and is incomplete. The sample includes 200,000 or so clones, approximately 83% of them seen just once. Material: PBMCs or T cells enriched from blood (not recorded which). These TCRs come from a woman aged 40 to 50 with acute COVID-19.

This clone was observed a few times. This sample includes further DNA sequences coding for the same CDR3. V usage is TRBV7-9 and J usage is TRBJ1-3; no firm D call. The V gene's germline CDR1 is SEHNR and CDR2 FQNEAQ (reference sequence). CDR3 size: 14 residues. Between the trimmed V and J ends, which lost 5 bases and 0 bases, there was a span of 8 bases. The CDR3: CASSRTDSGNTIYF. The CDR3 region has the DNA TGTGCCAGCAGCCGGACTGACTCTGGAAACACCATATATTTT.

The chain links TRBV18 to TRBJ1-2; D unclear. Trimming removed 2 bases from V and 2 bases from J, with 12 bases in between. The CDR3 covers 15 residues. The germline V gene encodes CDR1 KGHSH and CDR2 LQKENI. The CDR3 sequence is CASSPSQRENYGYTF. CDR3 bases: TGTGCCAGCTCACCATCGCAACGGGAAAACTATGGCTACACCTTC. Looking up the rest from reference TRBV18 and TRBJ1-2 gives the full variable domain: NAGVMQNPRHLVRRRGQEARLRCSPMKGHSHVYWYRQLPEEGLKFMVYLQKENIIDESGMPKERFSAEFPKEGPSILRIQQVVRGDSAAYFCASSPSQRENYGYTFGSGTRLTVV.

The chain couples TRBV10-2 to TRBJ1-1; D uncertain. The germline CDR1 and CDR2 sequences are WSHSY and SAAADI. The CDR3 has 12 amino acids. V was pared by 4 bases and J by 4 bases, with 7 bases between. CDR3 DNA: TGCGCCAGCAGTGGCGGAATCACTGAAGCTTTCTTT. Amino acid sequence: CASSGGITEAFF.

This clone appeared a few times. The chain uses TRBV18 and TRBJ2-3; 7 bases match TRBD1. The CDR3 contains 14 residues. Germline trimming cut 2 bases from V and 6 bases from J; bases unmatched to any gene: 5. CDR1 KGHSH and CDR2 LQKENI come from the germline V gene. The CDR3 here is CASSPVGTVDTQYF. The DNA of the CDR3 is TGTGCCAGCTCACCAGTTGGGACAGTCGATACGCAGTATTTT. Combining the CDR3 with reference TRBV18 and TRBJ2-3 gives the whole variable domain NAGVMQNPRHLVRRRGQEARLRCSPMKGHSHVYWYRQLPEEGLKFMVYLQKENIIDESGMPKERFSAEFPKEGPSILRIQQVVRGDSAAYFCASSPVGTVDTQYFGPGTRLTVL.

As regards this clone: The same CDR3 arises from other DNA sequences in this sample as well. The chain joins TRBV7-2 to TRBJ1-1; D uncertain. V lost 6 bases to trimming and J lost 0 bases, with 8 bases between them. The germline V gene has CDR1 SGHTA and CDR2 FQGNSA. This CDR3 has 13 residues. CDR3 nucleotide sequence: TGTGCCAGCAGTCCCAGTATGAACACTGAAGCTTTCTTT. As protein: CASSPSMNTEAFF.

A remark on this clone: This may arise from a read error, as a much more abundant clone is one base away. The chain recombines TRBV6-5 with TRBJ1-5; 8 nucleotides match TRBD1. From germline, CDR1 is MNHEY and CDR2 SVGAGI. This CDR3 has 13 amino acids. V shed 4 bases and J 5 bases; nucleotides not matched to a gene: 1. The CDR3 region has the DNA TGTGCCAGCAGTTTACAGGGGGATCAGCCCCAGCATTTT. Amino acids: CASSLQGDQPQHF.

The V gene is TRBV6-5, the J gene TRBJ2-3; D gene ambiguous. The CDR3 sequence is 15 residues long. V dropped 7 bases and J dropped 0 bases, with 14 bases sitting between them. Germline V gives CDR1 MNHEY, CDR2 SVGAGI. In DNA, the CDR3 is TGTGCCAGCATAGGATATAGCCCTAGCACAGATACGCAGTATTTT. Its protein product is CASIGYSPSTDTQYF.

The V and J genes are TRBV5-4 and TRBJ2-1; TRBD2 aligns across 7 bases. The germline V gene has CDR1 SGHNT and CDR2 YYREEE (reference sequence). The ends lost 4 bases at V and 4 bases at J; junction bases unmatched: 14. CDR3 length: 17 amino acids. The CDR3 DNA sequence: TGTGCCAGCAGCAGAGGGTATCTTCGGGGGGTATACAATGAGCAGTTCTTC. The encoded protein is CASSRGYLRGVYNEQFF.

The rearrangement links TRBV4-1 to TRBJ2-5, with 12 bases that match TRBD2. The CDR3 has 18 residues. Germline loops: CDR1 MGHRA, CDR2 YSYEKL. Unmatched junction bases numbered 11, after V lost 0 bases and J lost 6 bases. CDR3 residues: CASSQEGLAGGPAKTQYF. The CDR3, as DNA: TGCGCCAGCAGCCAAGAAGGGCTAGCGGGAGGGCCAGCGAAGACCCAGTACTTC.

The V gene is TRBV7-2, the J gene TRBJ1-2, with TRBD1 matching 8 bases. The germline gives CDR1 SGHTA, CDR2 FQGNSA. Trimming removed 5 bases from V and 5 bases from J; junction bases left unmatched: 10. The CDR3 spans 15 residues. CDR3 nucleotides: TGTGCCAGCAGCCCAGGGACAGGTGCTTCGTATGGCTACACCTTC. Its protein product is CASSPGTGASYGYTF.

The chain joins TRBV14 to TRBJ1-1, with D uncertain. There are 13 residues in the CDR3. V lost 7 bases and J 4 bases, leaving 13 bases between the germline ends. Germline CDR1 reads SGHDN; CDR2 reads FVKESK. In nucleotides, the CDR3 is TGTGCCAGCACCTCAGCGGAGGGCACTGAAGCTTTCTTT. Its protein product is CASTSAEGTEAFF.

V is TRBV30 and J is TRBJ1-3; a weak D match, TRBD1 (5 bases). In germline, CDR1 is GTSNPN, CDR2 SVGIG (reference sequence). The CDR3 is 15 residues long. Trimming stripped 5 bases from V and 4 bases from J, with 18 bases between. CDR3 in amino acids: CAWVPPQVRGNTIYF. In DNA, the CDR3 is TGTGCCTGGGTTCCCCCACAGGTCAGGGGAAACACCATATATTTT.

The chain has TRBV5-4 and TRBJ1-2, with 7 nucleotides matching TRBD1. The CDR3 consists of 15 residues. Germline V CDR1 and CDR2: SGHNT, YYREEE (reference sequence). After removal of 2 bases from V and 6 bases from J, the junction contained 10 bases not matched to a gene. CDR3 coding DNA: TGTGCCAGCAGCTTCTGGCAGGGGGAAGGAGATGGCTACACCTTC. It yields the protein CASSFWQGEGDGYTF.

The chain is built from TRBV15 and TRBJ1-4; a weak D match, TRBD1 (5 bases). Trimming cost V 5 bases and J 5 bases, with 18 bases left between them. There are 16 residues in the CDR3. Germline V gene sequence: CDR1 LNHNV, CDR2 YYDKDF (reference sequence). CDR3 loop: CATSARLGQGNEKLFF. The DNA of the CDR3 is TGTGCCACCAGCGCAAGACTAGGGCAGGGAAATGAAAAACTGTTTTTT. Filled out from reference TRBV15 and TRBJ1-4, the complete variable domain reads DAMVIQNPRYQVTQFGKPVTLSCSQTLNHNVMYWYQQKSSQAPKLLFHYYDKDFNNEADTPDNFQSRRPNTSFCFLDIRSPGLGDTAMYLCATSARLGQGNEKLFFGSGTQLSVL.

This chain joins TRBV7-8 and TRBJ1-1; D unclear. The CDR3 spans 16 residues. Trimming cost V 5 bases and J 3 bases, with 19 bases left between them. Germline values: CDR1 SGHVS, CDR2 FQNEAQ. The CDR3 sequence is CASSHSRGSLDTEAFF. The CDR3 nucleotides are TGTGCCAGCAGCCACTCCCGAGGGAGCCTAGACACTGAAGCTTTCTTT.

The gene calls are TRBV20-1 and TRBJ1-2; D is perhaps TRBD1 (6 bases). Between the trimmed V and J ends, which lost 3 bases and 0 bases, there was a span of 8 bases. Germline CDR1 DFQATT, CDR2 SNEGSKA (reference sequence). This CDR3 spans 13 amino acids. CDR3 bases: TGCAGTGCTAGTGGGGGCTCTAACTATGGCTACACCTTC. Protein product: CSASGGSNYGYTF.

This sequence joins TRBV10-1 and TRBJ1-1; D unclear. The CDR3 spans 14 residues. Germline CDR1 is WNHNN and CDR2 is SYGVQD (reference sequence). The V end lost 6 bases, the J end lost 0 bases, and 11 bases lay between the germline ends. The CDR3 nucleotides are TGCGCCAGCAGGGAATGGGCAGTGAACACTGAAGCTTTCTTT. Amino acids: CASREWAVNTEAFF.

V and J are TRBV29-1 and TRBJ1-4, with D possibly matching TRBD1 (6 bases). Germline-derived CDR1 and CDR2 are SQVTM and ANQGSEA. Trimming left V 5 bases short and J 7 bases short, with 14 bases between. The CDR3 length is 13 residues. The CDR3 sequence is CSVRQAGGEKLFF. The CDR3 region has the DNA TGCAGCGTTAGACAGGCGGGCGGTGAAAAACTGTTTTTT.

V usage is TRBV10-3 and J usage is TRBJ1-3; TRBD1 agrees at 7 bases. V shed 3 bases and J 0 bases; nucleotides not matched to a gene: 5. This CDR3 has 16 amino acids. Germline CDR1 reads ENHRY; CDR2 reads SYGVKD. CDR3 residues: CAISERGPASGNTIYF. DNA of the CDR3: TGTGCCATCAGTGAAAGGGGGCCCGCCTCTGGAAACACCATATATTTT.

The CDR3 spells CASSALAGVEQFF. The DNA of the CDR3 is TGTGCCAGCAGTGCATTAGCGGGAGTTGAGCAGTTCTTC. The chain links TRBV6-4 to TRBJ2-1, with TRBD2 identical over 9 bases. CDR1 and CDR2 from the germline V gene are MRHNA and SNTAGT. The trim removed 4 bases at V and 9 bases at J, leaving 4 bases unmatched. The CDR3 length is 13 residues.

This clone was recorded only once. The chain recombines TRBV28 with TRBJ2-3, with 11 bases fitting TRBD2. This CDR3 contains 16 residues. The V gene end was trimmed by 5 bases and the J gene end by 3 bases; junction bases not matched to a gene: 7. Looked up from germline, CDR1 is MDHEN and CDR2 is SYDVKM. The CDR3 protein is CASSALAGGSTDTQYF. In DNA, the CDR3 is TGTGCCAGCAGTGCCCTAGCGGGAGGCTCGACAGATACGCAGTATTTT.

The chain employs TRBV4-2 and TRBJ2-1; 10 positions match TRBD2. CDR1 is LGHNA and CDR2 is YNFKEQ in the germline V gene. The V gene end was trimmed by 2 bases and the J gene end by 5 bases; junction bases not matched to a gene: 6. This CDR3 contains 16 residues. CDR3 loop: CASSQLAGGRNNEQFF. CDR3 in DNA: TGTGCCAGCAGCCAATTAGCGGGAGGAAGGAACAATGAGCAGTTCTTC.